A single sample is the source of the 14 T cell receptor beta chains below, sequenced in a study of regulatory T cells in long-lasting Graves disease. In building TCR beta libraries, iRepertoire HTBI primers were used together with Arm-PCR of CDR3 regions. TCRdb fed the multiplex PCR reads into MiXCR, producing one record per CDR3 protein. In the table there are approximately 470,000 distinct CDR3 sequences, 15% to 20% of which are singletons. Described time point: newly diagnosed GD, antithyroid drugs for less than 3 months. Following extraction of RNA from PBMCs, that RNA was used to make the TCR library. These same data were also listed under a study on T cells in Graves' hyperthyroidism and ophthalmopathy.

The source material was peripheral blood mononuclear cells (PBMCs), sampled at new diagnosis, from a patient treated with antithyroid drugs. Receptor source: a man between 40 and 49 years old with Graves disease.

The table lists this clonotype with a few counts. The chain links TRBV2 to TRBJ1-5, with 12 bases that match TRBD1. V dropped 6 bases and J dropped 7; count of bases not matched to a gene: 7. Germline assignment: CDR1 SNHLY and CDR2 FYNNEI. The CDR3 has 15 residues. CDR3 loop: CASRGDRGQGQPQHF. The CDR3 DNA reads as TGTGCCAGCAGAGGGGACAGGGGGCAGGGACAGCCCCAGCATTTT.

The V and J genes are TRBV7-9 and TRBJ2-6; D might be TRBD1 (5 bases). V was clipped by 5 bases and J by 2 bases, with 13 bases between them. This CDR3 is 16 amino acids long. Germline CDR1 SEHNR, CDR2 FQNEAQ (reference sequence). The CDR3 region has the DNA TGTGCCAGCAGCATCCCTAGGGGTACTGGGGCCAACGTCCTGACTTTC. It encodes CASSIPRGTGANVLTF.

The chain links TRBV7-9 to TRBJ2-1; TRBD1 might be the D (6 bases). This CDR3 is built from 13 residues. The V end lost 4 bases, the J end lost 5 bases, and 9 bases lay between the germline ends. The V gene's germline CDR1 is SEHNR and CDR2 FQNEAQ (reference sequence). The DNA of the CDR3 is TGTGCCAGCAGCTCGCGACAGGACAATGAGCAGTTCTTC. Its protein product is CASSSRQDNEQFF.

This clonotype appeared many times. The chain couples TRBV5-4 to TRBJ1-5; the D gene is possibly TRBD1 (5 bases). Trimming cost V 2 bases and J 4 bases, with 13 bases left between them. This CDR3 has 15 amino acids. CDR1 and CDR2 from the germline V gene are SGHNT and YYREEE (reference sequence). The CDR3 sequence: CASSFRGGSNQPQHF. DNA for the CDR3: TGTGCCAGCAGCTTCCGGGGGGGTTCAAATCAGCCCCAGCATTTT.

Ten or more counts support this clonotype. V usage is TRBV11-2 and J usage is TRBJ2-1; 8 positions agree with TRBD1. V dropped 3 bases and J dropped 9; count of bases not matched to a gene: 10. This CDR3 has 15 residues. Germline CDR1 and CDR2: SGHAT and FQNNGV. CDR3: CASSLDRAPFGEQFF. The CDR3 nucleotides read TGTGCCAGCAGCTTGGACAGGGCCCCTTTCGGTGAGCAGTTCTTC.

This clonotype appeared many times. The chain employs TRBV18 and TRBJ1-1, with D possibly being TRBD1 (6 bases). Germline CDR1 reads KGHSH; CDR2 reads LQKENI. V lost 4 bases and J lost 3, with 12 bases in between. The CDR3 loop spans 14 amino acids. The CDR3 is CASSRLDSHTEAFF. The CDR3 nucleotides are TGTGCCAGCTCACGTTTGGACAGCCACACTGAAGCTTTCTTT.

J is TRBJ2-1 and V is TRBV29-1; TRBD1 aligns across 10 bases. V shed 2 bases, J shed 4 bases, and the junction held 5 bases outside the gene matches. Germline V gives CDR1 SQVTM, CDR2 ANQGSEA. The CDR3 contains 15 residues. The CDR3 DNA is TGCAGCGTTGAAAAGTGGACAGGGGGTTACAATGAGCAGTTCTTC. This encodes CSVEKWTGGYNEQFF.

V gene TRBV11-1 combines with J gene TRBJ2-1; no definite D call. The J call is doubtful: the DNA matches TRBJ2-3 better. Looked up from germline, CDR1 is SGHAT and CDR2 is FQDESV (reference sequence). CDR3 length: 16 amino acids. CDR3 sequence (DNA): TGTGCCAGCAGCTTGAATAGGGCGTTCGGCGAGGATACGCAGTATTTT. Translation gives CASSLNRAFGEDTQYF.

The chain is built from TRBV6-1 and TRBJ2-7; 10 bases align to TRBD1. V trimming: 6 bases; J trimming: 3 bases; junction bases outside the gene matches: 5. Germline V gene lookup returns CDR1 MNHNS and CDR2 SASEGT. The CDR3 runs 14 residues. CDR3 sequence reads: CASRLTGGVYEQYF. CDR3 nucleotide sequence: TGTGCCAGCAGGTTGACAGGGGGCGTCTACGAGCAGTACTTC.

This clonotype has at least ten counts. The rearrangement joins TRBV12-3 or TRBV12-4 to TRBJ2-7, with TRBD2 as a possible D gene (6 bases). The CDR3 covers 13 residues. V was trimmed by 3 bases and J by 4 bases, leaving 10 bases between them. For the CDR3, the DNA is TGTGCCAGCAGTTTGTGGGGGAGGTACGAGCAGTACTTC. Residues: CASSLWGRYEQYF.

This clonotype was seen many times. The rearrangement uses TRBV20-1 and TRBJ2-1, with D uncertain. Germline values: CDR1 DFQATT, CDR2 SNEGSKA (reference sequence). Trimming removed 7 bases at V and 8 bases at J, with 18 bases between. The length of the CDR3 is 13 residues. CDR3 sequence (DNA): TGCAGTGTCTTCCCCCCATCGAGCGATGAGCAGTTCTTC. Amino acids: CSVFPPSSDEQFF.

The rearrangement links TRBV28 to TRBJ2-7, with 9 bases fitting TRBD1. The V and J ends lost 6 bases and 3 bases, in that order; junction bases with no gene match: 6. In germline, CDR1 is MDHEN, CDR2 SYDVKM. The CDR3 runs 14 residues. The CDR3 spells CASRLQGAYYEQYF. For the CDR3, the DNA is TGTGCCAGCAGATTACAGGGGGCGTACTACGAGCAGTACTTC.

This clonotype was counted many times. The J gene is TRBJ2-2, the V gene TRBV11-3, with D perhaps matching TRBD1 (6 bases). The CDR3 consists of 15 residues. V was clipped by 1 base and J by 5 bases, with 11 bases between them. CDR1 is SGHNT and CDR2 is YENEEA in the germline V gene. The CDR3 sequence: CASSLGQGRTGELFF. CDR3 bases: TGTGCCAGCAGCTTAGGCCAGGGGAGAACCGGGGAGCTGTTTTTT.

This clonotype was seen at least ten times. The V and J genes are TRBV5-1 and TRBJ2-7; 8 bases are shared with TRBD2. There are 16 residues in the CDR3. J was trimmed by 0 bases and V by 1 base; bases with no gene match: 6. CDR1 and CDR2 (germline): SGHRS, YFSETQ. CDR3 sequence: CASSLTMSGSSYEQYF. The CDR3 DNA reads TGCGCCAGCAGCTTGACAATGAGCGGGAGCTCCTACGAGCAGTACTTC.